The T cell receptor beta chain under discussion was sequenced for a study of blood T cell repertoires in COVID-19. Profiling relied on immunoSEQ multiplex PCR, and the TCRdb table lists in-frame clones only, not all of them. The sample yields 250,000 to 300,000 clones, 75% to 85% seen once. Germline V gene lookup returns CDR1 SGHRS and CDR2 YFSETQ. Trimming cost V 4 bases and J 4 bases; bases outside gene matches: 4. The CDR3 contains 14 residues. V usage is TRBV5-1 and J usage is TRBJ2-7; TRBD2 matches 11 bases. The source material was peripheral blood. This receptor was identified in a man in his fifties with active or convalescent COVID-19. The CDR3 DNA sequence: TGCGCCAGCAGCACCTCTAGCGGGGGGTACGAGCAGTACTTC. As protein: CASSTSSGGYEQYF. Filled out from reference TRBV5-1 and TRBJ2-7, the complete variable domain reads KAGVTQTPRYLIKTRGQQVTLSCSPISGHRSVSWYQQTPGQGLQFLFEYFSETQRNKGNFPGRFSGRQFSNSRSEMNVSTLELGDSALYLCASSTSSGGYEQYFGPGTRLTVT.